These T cell receptor beta chains were read from a single sample in a study of blood T cell repertoires in COVID-19. Sequenced by immunoSEQ multiplex PCR; TCRdb stores in-frame clones only, minus some. This table has approximately 470,000 clones, about nine tenths appearing once. Specimen: PBMCs or T cells enriched from blood (not recorded which). The receptors here all came from a woman younger than 30 who had recovered from COVID-19. Each CDR3 is given with its conserved first and last residue. D genes are given only for firm matches. Part of the rows lack a size; the others show once, few, many or a class for expanded clones.

TRBV5-1,.,TRBJ2-2,.,TGCGCCAGCAGCTTCAGGACGAACACCGGGGAGCTGTTTTTT,CASSFRTNTGELFF
TRBV15,TRBD1,TRBJ1-4,.,TGTGCCACCAGCCAGGACAGGGTTGGAGGTGAAAAACTGTTTTTT,CATSQDRVGGEKLFF
TRBV5-6,.,TRBJ1-1,.,TGTGCCAGCAGCCCCGCCCCTACCGGGAACACTGAAGCTTTCTTT,CASSPAPTGNTEAFF
TRBV12-5,.,TRBJ2-1,.,TGTGCTAGTGGTTTGGTACCATTTCCAGCGCCATACAATGAGCAGTTCTTC,CASGLVPFPAPYNEQFF
TRBV14,TRBD2,TRBJ2-1,.,TGTGCCAGCAGCCTCCTAGCGGGGGGGCCGAGCTACAATGAGCAGTTCTTC,CASSLLAGGPSYNEQFF
TRBV11-1,TRBD1,TRBJ2-1,.,TGTGCCAGCAGCCCAGAGGGCAGGGGGCCTCTTGGTGAGCAGTTCTTC,CASSPEGRGPLGEQFF
TRBV7-2,TRBD2,TRBJ2-5,.,TGTGCCAGCAGCTTAGACCTAGCGGGGGGACAAGAGACCCAGTACTTC,CASSLDLAGGQETQYF
TRBV3-1/TRBV3-2,.,TRBJ2-7,.,TGTGCCAGCAGCCAAGATGGGACAAAGCAGTACTTC,CASSQDGTKQYF
TRBV11-2,TRBD1,TRBJ2-7,.,TGTGCCAGCAGCAAGACAGGGGCACGCTCCTACGAGCAGTACTTC,CASSKTGARSYEQYF
TRBV2,.,TRBJ1-5,.,TGTGCCAGCAGTCTACTCGGAGGGGTGAATAGCAATCAGCCCCAGCATTTT,CASSLLGGVNSNQPQHF
TRBV11-2,TRBD1,TRBJ1-1,.,TGTGCCAGCAGTCCACAGGGGGCCCAGAACACTGAAGCTTTCTTT,CASSPQGAQNTEAFF
TRBV28,.,TRBJ2-1,.,TGTGCCAGCAGTTTGTATCAGGGTGGTGAGCAGTTCTTC,CASSLYQGGEQFF
TRBV5-4,TRBD1,TRBJ2-7,.,TGTGCCAGCAGCCCCGGGACAGGGGGATCCGAGCAGTACTTC,CASSPGTGGSEQYF
TRBV5-1,.,TRBJ2-5,few,TGCGCCAGCACGGACAACTTCCAAGAGACCCAGTACTTC,CASTDNFQETQYF
TRBV27,.,TRBJ2-7,.,TGTGCCAGCAGTTTTGGGGCCTCCTACGAGCAGTACTTC,CASSFGASYEQYF
TRBV6-5,.,TRBJ1-1,.,TGTGCCAGCAGGGAGTTGAACACTGAAGCTTTCTTT,CASRELNTEAFF
TRBV27,.,TRBJ2-7,.,TGTGCCAGCAGTCTGAGTGGCGGCTACGAGCAGTACTTC,CASSLSGGYEQYF
TRBV20-1,TRBD1,TRBJ2-7,.,TGCAGTGCTAGCCACGGACAGGGGGAGTACTTC,CSASHGQGEYF
TRBV2,.,TRBJ1-1,.,TGTGCCAGCAGTCGGAGAGAAACTGAAGCTTTCTTT,CASSRRETEAFF
TRBV5-1,.,TRBJ1-1,.,TGCGCCAGCAGCCGACTAATGAACACTGAAGCTTTCTTT,CASSRLMNTEAFF
TRBV12-5,.,TRBJ1-1,.,TGTGCTAGTGGTTTGGGTGGGGGGGCTGAAGCTTTCTTT,CASGLGGGAEAFF
TRBV7-9,.,TRBJ1-5,.,TGTGCCAGCAGCCCAGAGGGACTGAACAATCAGCCCCAGCATTTT,CASSPEGLNNQPQHF
TRBV5-6,.,TRBJ2-7,.,TGTGCCAGCAGCTCCGATTCCACAGGGTTCTACGAGCAGTACTTC,CASSSDSTGFYEQYF
TRBV20-1,TRBD2,TRBJ2-5,.,TGCAGTGCTAGTAGCGGGGGGGCCACAGAGACCCAGTACTTC,CSASSGGATETQYF
TRBV7-2,.,TRBJ2-7,.,TGTGCCAGCAGCTTGATCCGGGGGGCGGGCGAGCAGTACTTC,CASSLIRGAGEQYF
TRBV7-2,.,TRBJ1-5,.,TGTGCCAGTCCGCGGGTTTTTCGGAATCAGCCCCAGCATTTT,CASPRVFRNQPQHF
TRBV6-5,.,TRBJ1-1,.,TGTGCCAGCAGTTACTCCCGGCCAACCATGGAGGCTTTCTTT,CASSYSRPTMEAFF
TRBV5-1,.,TRBJ1-3,.,TGCGCCAGCAGCTCTTTAACAGGAAACACCATATATTTT,CASSSLTGNTIYF
TRBV10-3,TRBD2,TRBJ2-1,few,TGTGCCATCAGTGACCCCCAGACTAGCGGGGGCCAATCCTACAATGAGCAGTTCTTC,CAISDPQTSGGQSYNEQFF
TRBV5-1,TRBD2,TRBJ2-4,.,TGCGCCAGCAGCTTGTCGGGAGGAGGAAACATTCAGTACTTC,CASSLSGGGNIQYF
TRBV11-1,TRBD1,TRBJ1-6,.,TGTGCCAGCAGCACAACACAGGGGGGATCACCCCTCCACTTT,CASSTTQGGSPLHF
TRBV29-1,.,TRBJ1-1,.,TGCAGCGTTATGGGGCCAGGGATGAACACTGAAGCTTTCTTT,CSVMGPGMNTEAFF
TRBV2,.,TRBJ1-2,.,TGTGCCAGCAGAATGAACATGATTAACTATGGCTACACCTTC,CASRMNMINYGYTF
TRBV12-3/TRBV12-4,TRBD1,TRBJ2-7,.,TGTGCCAGCAGTCCGGGACAGCCCTACGAGCAGTACTTC,CASSPGQPYEQYF
TRBV5-4,.,TRBJ2-7,.,TGTGCCAGCAGCTTAAAAACAGGGCCGCTCGACGAGCAGTACTTC,CASSLKTGPLDEQYF
TRBV10-3,.,TRBJ2-1,.,TGTGCCATCAGTGAGTCGGAGGGCAATGAGCAGTTCTTC,CAISESEGNEQFF
TRBV10-3,.,TRBJ1-2,once,TGTGCCATCAGGCAGAAGGGTGTGGAGGTGGGTAACTATGGCTACACCTTC,CAIRQKGVEVGNYGYTF
TRBV5-6,TRBD1,TRBJ1-2,.,TGTGCCAGCAGCTTGGGAGGGGGCGACTATGGCTACACCTTC,CASSLGGGDYGYTF
TRBV27,.,TRBJ1-3,.,TGTGCCAGCAGCACATCGATGGGAAACACCATATATTTT,CASSTSMGNTIYF
TRBV27,.,TRBJ1-2,.,TGTGCCAGCAGCCGGGAGGGGCTCTATGGCTACACCTTC,CASSREGLYGYTF
TRBV5-5,TRBD1,TRBJ1-1,once,TGTGCCAGCAGCCCGTACGAGCAGGGGGCGGCTGAAGCTTTCTTT,CASSPYEQGAAEAFF
TRBV10-3,TRBD2,TRBJ2-7,.,TGTGCCACCCGGACTAGCGGCGACTCCTACGAGCAGTACTTC,CATRTSGDSYEQYF